The 27 T cell receptor beta chains listed next were all sequenced from one sample in a study of graft-versus-host responses after intestinal transplantation (dated by TCRdb to the early 2020s). The library was obtained by the immunoSEQ multiplex PCR assay. Entries here come from immuneACCESS through TCRdb and include only in-frame sequences with V and J called. Some clones fail to appear in such tables; in the studies checked, an unresolved V gene covers under half of the shortfall, and the cause of the remainder is unknown. This sample lists 84,000 or so clones; 80% to 95% were detected once. About 0.28% of the sample is taken by the ten largest. These TCRs' antigens remain unknown. What the time point label conveys for this sample: cells obtained before transplantation from donor or recipient. The sample here was unstimulated CD4+ T cells sorted from spleen or lymph node cells, taken before intestinal transplant. These receptors were obtained from a human donor who received an intestinal transplant.

The chain has TRBV7-3 and TRBJ2-5; D tentatively fits TRBD1 or TRBD2 (7 bases each). The V end lost 1 base, the J end lost 11 bases, and 23 bases lay between the germline ends. Looked up from germline, CDR1 is SGHTA and CDR2 is FQGTGA. There are 16 residues in the CDR3. The CDR3 nucleotides are TGTGCCAGCAGCTTAAGTGGCGCGGGATCAGGGGGGGAGCAGTACTTC. It encodes CASSLSGAGSGGEQYF.

J is TRBJ2-5 and V is TRBV5-1, with D possibly called TRBD1 or TRBD2 (6 bases each). From germline, CDR1 is SGHRS and CDR2 YFSETQ. The CDR3 consists of 15 residues. The V gene lost 4 bases and the J gene lost 2 bases, with 15 bases spanning the gap. The CDR3 loop reads CASSTPGGGQETQYF. CDR3 DNA: TGCGCCAGCAGCACGCCCGGAGGGGGTCAAGAGACCCAGTACTTC.

This rearrangement joins TRBV27 to TRBJ2-3; the D is unclear. The germline V and J ends were trimmed by 6 bases and 2 bases, with 15 bases remaining between them. This CDR3 spans 15 amino acids. CDR1 is MNHEY, CDR2 SMNVEV, per germline (reference sequence). CDR3 residues: CASRLLGSHTDTQYF. In DNA, the CDR3 is TGTGCCAGCAGGCTGCTGGGGTCCCACACAGATACGCAGTATTTT.

The chain uses TRBV18 and TRBJ2-3, with no clear D. Trimming cost V 3 bases and J 6 bases, with 7 bases left between them. The V gene's germline CDR1 is KGHSH and CDR2 LQKENI. The CDR3 has 12 residues. The CDR3 is CASSPTPDTQYF. The DNA for the CDR3 is TGTGCCAGCTCACCGACCCCTGATACGCAGTATTTT.

The chain links TRBV6-5 to TRBJ1-5; 11 positions agree with TRBD1. Trimming cost V 6 bases and J 7 bases; bases outside gene matches: 5. Germline assignment: CDR1 MNHEY and CDR2 SVGAGI. This CDR3 comprises 14 residues. CDR3 residues: CASRRTGGGQPQHF. CDR3 sequence (DNA): TGTGCCAGCAGAAGGACAGGGGGCGGGCAGCCCCAGCATTTT.

V and J are TRBV6-1 and TRBJ2-6; D may be TRBD1 (5 bases). V was trimmed by 10 bases and J by 3 bases, leaving 13 bases between them. This CDR3 spans 14 amino acids. Germline CDR1 MNHNS, CDR2 SASEGT. Here the CDR3 reads CATTRVHGANVLTF. The DNA of the CDR3 is TGTGCCACCACCAGGGTGCATGGGGCCAACGTCCTGACTTTC.

V and J are TRBV2 and TRBJ2-6; D unclear. CDR3 length: 14 residues. V was clipped by 7 bases and J by 2 bases, with 9 bases between them. Germline CDR1 SNHLY, CDR2 FYNNEI. The CDR3 coding sequence is TGTGCCAGCAAGATTAGGGCTGGGGCCAACGTCCTGACTTTC. Amino acids: CASKIRAGANVLTF.

This chain uses TRBV7-2 with TRBJ2-7, with D perhaps TRBD2 (6 bases). Between the trimmed V and J ends, which lost 5 bases and 3 bases, there was a span of 17 bases. The CDR3 runs 15 residues. Germline lookup yields CDR1 SGHTA and CDR2 FQGNSA. This CDR3 reads CASSHIAEGIYEQYF. CDR3 sequence (DNA): TGTGCCAGCAGCCACATAGCGGAGGGGATCTACGAGCAGTACTTC.

The chain carries TRBV2 and TRBJ2-3, with TRBD2 as a possible D gene (5 bases). The germline gives CDR1 SNHLY, CDR2 FYNNEI. CDR3 length: 12 amino acids. V dropped 10 bases and J dropped 5 bases, with 13 bases sitting between them. The CDR3 DNA reads as TGTGCCAACTCAAGCGGCGGAGATACGCAGTATTTT. Translation gives CANSSGGDTQYF.

The genes are TRBV30 and TRBJ1-2, with D possibly matching TRBD1 (6 bases). The CDR3 totals 13 residues. V lost 2 bases to trimming and J lost 5 bases, with 12 bases between them. Germline V gene sequence: CDR1 GTSNPN, CDR2 SVGIG (reference sequence). The CDR3 reads CAWSPGADYGYTF. DNA of the CDR3: TGTGCCTGGAGTCCAGGGGCGGATTATGGCTACACCTTC.

The chain combines TRBV30 with TRBJ1-5; D call uncertain. The CDR3 has 14 amino acids. In germline, CDR1 is GTSNPN, CDR2 SVGIG (reference sequence). V dropped 2 bases and J dropped 1 base, with 9 bases sitting between them. The CDR3 DNA is TGTGCCTGGAGTACGGGTTCAAGCAATCAGCCCCAGCATTTT. Its translation is CAWSTGSSNQPQHF.

In its sample, this clone ranks as medium-sized (0.01 to 0.1%). The chain couples TRBV7-3 to TRBJ1-1; D gene uncertain. From germline, CDR1 is SGHTA and CDR2 FQGTGA. The CDR3 runs 13 residues. Trimming shortened V by 0 bases and J by 5 bases, and 7 bases separated the two germline ends. CDR3 residues: CASSLTGGTEAFF. The CDR3 DNA sequence: TGTGCCAGCAGCTTAACGGGTGGAACTGAAGCTTTCTTT. Supplemented by reference TRBV7-3 and TRBJ1-1, the full variable domain reads GAGVSQTPSNKVTEKGKYVELRCDPISGHTALYWYRQSLGQGPEFLIYFQGTGAADDSGLPNDRFFAVRPEGSVSTLKIQRTERGDSAVYLCASSLTGGTEAFFGQGTRLTVV.

The genes are TRBV10-2 and TRBJ2-1; D is uncertain. The CDR3 consists of 16 residues. Germline V gives CDR1 WSHSY, CDR2 SAAADI. V lost 3 bases, J lost 0 bases, and 12 bases lay in between. The CDR3 DNA reads as TGCGCCAGCAGTGACCCTACACCGAGCTCCTACAATGAGCAGTTCTTC. Translated, it gives CASSDPTPSSYNEQFF.

This chain uses TRBV27 with TRBJ2-7, with D perhaps matching TRBD2 (5 bases). The CDR3 loop spans 13 amino acids. Germline-derived CDR1 and CDR2 are MNHEY and SMNVEV (reference sequence). V gave up 8 bases and J gave up 0 bases, with 11 bases separating them. The CDR3 reads CASRRIDSYEQYF. The CDR3, as DNA: TGTGCCAGCCGGAGGATCGACTCCTACGAGCAGTACTTC.

The V gene is TRBV11-2, the J gene TRBJ1-4, with 11 bases lining up with TRBD1. The CDR3 totals 19 residues. The J segment lost 4 bases and the V segment lost 1 base, leaving 11 bases of the junction unmatched. CDR1 SGHAT and CDR2 FQNNGV come from the germline V gene. The DNA for the CDR3 is TGTGCCAGCAGCTTAGTCTCCGGGACAGGGGGTTTCAGTAATGAAAAACTGTTTTTT. This encodes CASSLVSGTGGFSNEKLFF.

The chain joins TRBV23-1 to TRBJ1-5; D gene uncertain. TRBV23-1 is assigned to the ORF class and has an uncertain function. The CDR3 loop spans 19 amino acids. Trimming pared 1 base from V and 0 bases from J, leaving 19 bases between. This CDR3 is CASSQFPGYRHYSNQPQHF. The DNA for the CDR3 is TGCGCCAGCAGTCAATTCCCCGGGTACCGTCATTATAGCAATCAGCCCCAGCATTTT.

The rearrangement joins TRBV7-9 to TRBJ2-7, with 13 nucleotides matching TRBD2. The CDR3 contains 15 residues. Germline V gene sequence: CDR1 SEHNR, CDR2 FQNEAQ (reference sequence). Unmatched junction bases numbered 3, after V lost 5 bases and J lost 2 bases. For the CDR3, the DNA is TGTGCCAGCAGCGGAGGACTAGCGGGAGCCTACGAGCAGTACTTC. Protein sequence: CASSGGLAGAYEQYF. Full variable domain (missing parts from reference TRBV7-9 and TRBJ2-7): DTGVSQNPRHKITKRGQNVTFRCDPISEHNRLYWYRQTLGQGPEFLTYFQNEAQLEKSRLLSDRFSAERPKGSFSTLEIQRTEQGDSAMYLCASSGGLAGAYEQYFGPGTRLTVT.

V and J are TRBV11-2 and TRBJ1-2; TRBD1 matches 12 bases. Germline CDR1 SGHAT, CDR2 FQNNGV. The CDR3 spans 16 residues. V trimming: 4 bases; J trimming: 0 bases; junction bases outside the gene matches: 3. DNA of the CDR3: TGTGCCAGCAGCTCGGGACAGGGGGCTGCTAACTATGGCTACACCTTC. Translation gives CASSSGQGAANYGYTF.

This chain connects TRBV9 to TRBJ1-3; 7 bases match TRBD1. Unmatched junction bases numbered 4, after V lost 0 bases and J lost 4 bases. CDR3 size: 15 residues. Germline loops: CDR1 SGDLS, CDR2 YYNGEE. CDR3: CASSVGGQPGNTIYF. CDR3 bases: TGTGCCAGCAGCGTAGGGGGACAGCCAGGAAACACCATATATTTT.

This clone was seen just once. CDR3 DNA sequence: TGCGCCAGCAGCTTGGATGGGAGCAATCAGCCCCAGCATTTT. Protein product: CASSLDGSNQPQHF. The chain has TRBV5-1 and TRBJ1-5, with D uncertain. The germline V gene has CDR1 SGHRS and CDR2 YFSETQ. V was trimmed by 0 bases and J by 1 base, leaving 5 bases between them. There are 14 residues in the CDR3.

This clone was detected only once. The CDR3 here is CASNAPGLGVAGELFF. The CDR3, as DNA: TGTGCCAGCAACGCCCCGGGTCTGGGGGTAGCCGGGGAGCTGTTTTTT. The V gene is TRBV5-4, the J gene TRBJ2-2, with D perhaps assigned TRBD1 or TRBD2 (5 bases each). Looked up from germline, CDR1 is SGHNT and CDR2 is YYREEE (reference sequence). This CDR3 is built from 16 residues. V was trimmed by 6 bases and J by 6 bases, leaving 21 bases between them.

The chain carries TRBV27 and TRBJ2-7; perhaps TRBD2 as D (5 bases). Trimming stripped 3 bases from V and 3 bases from J, with 9 bases between. This CDR3 contains 13 residues. Per the germline V gene, CDR1 is MNHEY and CDR2 is SMNVEV (reference sequence). The DNA of the CDR3 is TGTGCCAGCAGTTTTCAGGAGGACTACGAGCAGTACTTC. Encoded protein: CASSFQEDYEQYF.

The chain employs TRBV15 and TRBJ1-3; no clear D gene. CDR3 length: 17 residues. The V end was cut by 0 bases, the J end by 0 bases, with 12 bases between. Per germline, CDR1 LNHNV and CDR2 YYDKDF (reference sequence). The CDR3: CATSRDLNTDSGNTIYF. CDR3 in DNA: TGTGCCACCAGCAGAGATCTGAACACTGACTCTGGAAACACCATATATTTT.

V and J are TRBV13 and TRBJ2-1; 11 nucleotides align to TRBD2. The CDR3 extends over 18 amino acids. V shed 2 bases and J 7 bases; nucleotides not matched to a gene: 13. Germline V lookup: CDR1 PRHDT, CDR2 FYEKMQ (reference sequence). The CDR3 nucleotides are TGTGCCAGCAGCTTAAGAGAGTCTAGCGGGAGGTATAGGAATGAGCAGTTCTTC. It is translated as CASSLRESSGRYRNEQFF.

The table lists this clone with a count of one. The V and J genes are TRBV30 and TRBJ2-7, with D perhaps matching TRBD2 (5 bases). The germline V gene encodes CDR1 GTSNPN and CDR2 SVGIG (reference sequence). CDR3 size: 14 residues. V lost 0 bases, J lost 3 bases, and 12 bases lay in between. The CDR3 coding sequence is TGTGCCTGGAGTGTGTTGGAACGGGGCTACGAGCAGTACTTC. Its translation: CAWSVLERGYEQYF.

V usage is TRBV7-8 and J usage is TRBJ2-5, with 8 positions matching TRBD1. The germline gives CDR1 SGHVS, CDR2 FQNEAQ. Trimming took 4 bases from V and 4 from J; bases not matched to a gene: 5. This CDR3 region has 14 residues. The CDR3 spells CASSWTGLGETQYF. In DNA, the CDR3 is TGTGCCAGCAGCTGGACAGGGTTGGGAGAGACCCAGTACTTC.

V is TRBV11-2 and J is TRBJ2-2, with 8 nucleotides matching TRBD1. V trimming: 5 bases; J trimming: 7 bases; junction bases outside the gene matches: 9. There are 15 residues in the CDR3. The germline gives CDR1 SGHAT, CDR2 FQNNGV. The CDR3 protein is CASSGTGTGGGELFF. CDR3 bases: TGTGCCAGCAGCGGCACCGGGACAGGCGGCGGGGAGCTGTTTTTT. The full variable domain, its missing parts supplied by reference TRBV11-2 and TRBJ2-2, is EAGVAQSPRYKIIEKRQSVAFWCNPISGHATLYWYQQILGQGPKLLIQFQNNGVVDDSQLPKDRFSAERLKGVDSTLKIQPAKLEDSAVYLCASSGTGTGGGELFFGEGSRLTVL.